The clone carrying this T cell receptor (beta chain) was recorded many times. The source of the sample is a study of kidney transplant recipient with SARS-CoV-2 infection. This CDR3 has 15 residues. CDR1 is DFQATT and CDR2 is SNEGSKA in the germline V gene (reference sequence). V gave up 6 bases and J gave up 0 bases; unmatched junction bases: 10. TCRdb passed the reads through MiXCR, listing each CDR3 protein once. In the table there are roughly 230,000 distinct CDR3 sequences, under 30% of which are singletons. The genes are TRBV20-1 and TRBJ2-7; TRBD2 matches 8 bases. This specimen was a blood sample, taken at baseline and between days 110 and 120 from a kidney transplant recipient. The sequence was obtained from a male patient between 25 and 40 years old who had COVID-19 and was a kidney transplant recipient. Some T cells may arise from the graft donor. The CDR3 here is CSAWDRGGSSYEQYF. In DNA, the CDR3 is TGCAGTGCATGGGACCGGGGGGGGAGCTCCTACGAGCAGTACTTC.